This T cell receptor beta chain stems from a study of blood T cell repertoires in COVID-19. In the original processing: The assay estimated nucleated cells by amplifying reference gene primers. Sequenced by immunoSEQ multiplex PCR; TCRdb stores in-frame clones only, minus some. V and J calls and clone size come straight from that table; D and trimming were deduced from the DNA. The table records about 100,000 clones, 91% of them present only once. Germline CDR1 reads LNHDA; CDR2 reads SQIVND (reference sequence). The V and J ends lost 4 bases and 0 bases, in that order; junction bases with no gene match: 5. The CDR3 consists of 16 residues.

This TCR derives from a man aged 18 to 35 with acute or convalescent COVID-19. The rearrangement joins TRBV19 to TRBJ2-1, with 8 bases fitting TRBD1. Sequenced: peripheral blood. The CDR3 spells CASSTRTGTSYNEQFF. DNA for the CDR3: TGTGCCAGTAGTACCCGGACAGGGACCTCCTACAATGAGCAGTTCTTC.